The source of this TCR beta chain is a study of molecular identifiers for immune sequencing clone quantification. Each CDR3 protein gets one entry after TCRdb re-called the PCR reads with MiXCR. The sample consists of 250,000 to 400,000 distinct CDR3 sequences, about 20% of them appearing once. This sequence originates from a human donor in good health. Some libraries in this study had Jurkat cell RNA spiked in. Sequencing was performed on naive CD8+ T cells from blood, with Jurkat cell RNA spiked in. Subset defined: FACS-sorted CD8+CD4-CCR7+CD45RA+ naive T cells.

The CDR3 sequence: CASSPRLGLSSGELFF. CDR3 sequence (DNA): TGTGCCAGCAGTCCAAGGTTAGGTCTGAGTTCCGGGGAGCTGTTTTTT. The gene calls are TRBV27 and TRBJ2-2; D remains ambiguous. Germline CDR1 and CDR2: MNHEY and SMNVEV (reference sequence). This CDR3 is 16 amino acids long. With 5 bases removed from V and 6 bases from J, the gap between germline ends came to 19 bases.